Given below is one T cell receptor beta chain in context. Per the original methods: For nucleated cells, counts were estimated from reference gene primer amplification. Here immunoSEQ multiplex PCR was the method, and the copy in TCRdb shows in-frame clones only, minus some. V and J calls and clone size are copied from that table; D and trimming were computed from the DNA. Of roughly 300,000 clones detected, 87% appear once; the ten largest clones hold approximately 5.2%. Germline CDR1 and CDR2: LNHDA and SQIVND (reference sequence). V was pared by 3 bases and J by 1 base, with 3 bases of the junction left unmatched. There are 15 residues in the CDR3. These data are taken from a study of blood T cell repertoires in COVID-19. On the study more broadly: PBMCs, B-cell-depleted T cells, or T cells provided the cDNA or gDNA that made up the material.

Sequencing was performed on PBMCs or T cells enriched from blood (not recorded which). The sequence came from a woman younger than 45 who had recovered from COVID-19. This chain links TRBV19 with TRBJ2-3, with 8 bases lining up with TRBD2. Written as DNA, the CDR3 is TGTGCCAGTAGTATTAGTAGCGGGGGCACAGATACGCAGTATTTT. Translation: CASSISSGGTDTQYF.